The 5 T cell receptor beta chains presented below share a single source sample, sequenced in a study of pediatric ulcerative colitis. The method was immunoSEQ multiplex PCR; TCRdb's version includes in-frame clones alone and lacks a portion of them. The sample consists of tens of thousands of clones, 65% to 85% of them appearing once. During colonoscopy, one to two rectal pinch biopsies were collected. Source material: gut tissue. All receptors come from a boy aged 5-17 years with severe ulcerative colitis.

The chain couples TRBV12-2 to TRBJ1-6; TRBD1, the D gene given by the table, was not confirmed from the DNA. TRBV12-2 has pseudogene status. The CDR3 spans 16 residues. The CDR3 DNA reads as TGTGCAAGTCGCCGGCCGGGACAGGGAGTTTTGTCACCCCTCCACTTT. Translating it yields CASRRPGQGVLSPLHF.

The chain employs TRBV15 and TRBJ2-2; D might be TRBD2 (5 bases). The V end lost 5 bases, the J end lost 2 bases, and 12 bases lay between the germline ends. Germline-derived CDR1 and CDR2 are LNHNV and YYDKDF (reference sequence). The CDR3 loop spans 15 amino acids. The DNA of the CDR3 is TGTGCCACCAGCCGAAGCCCGGGAAACACCGGGGAGCTGTTTTTT. The encoded protein is CATSRSPGNTGELFF.

The V and J genes are TRBV7-9 and TRBJ1-1; no clear D. Trimming removed 1 base from V and 1 base from J, with 7 bases in between. Germline CDR1 and CDR2: SEHNR and FQNEAQ (reference sequence). The CDR3 contains 14 residues. CDR3 residues: CASSLVVSNTEAFF. CDR3 nucleotide sequence: TGTGCCAGCAGCTTAGTGGTATCGAACACTGAAGCTTTCTTT.

The genes are TRBV7-2 and TRBJ2-5; the D call may be TRBD1 or TRBD2 (5 bases each). This CDR3 is built from 15 residues. V was pared by 10 bases and J by 5 bases, with 23 bases between. Germline CDR1 SGHTA, CDR2 FQGNSA. The CDR3 region has the DNA TGTGCCACCGAAAGAGGGACGCTAGCCAGGGAGACCCAGTACTTC. Protein product: CATERGTLARETQYF.

V and J are TRBV28 and TRBJ2-7; D is tentatively TRBD1 or TRBD2 (5 bases each). V was clipped by 10 bases and J by 2 bases, with 21 bases between them. This CDR3 spans 15 amino acids. Germline V lookup: CDR1 MDHEN, CDR2 SYDVKM. The CDR3 DNA reads as TGTGCCACCCACCGTGTGGGACGGGTTACCTACGAGCAGTACTTC. This encodes CATHRVGRVTYEQYF.